Listed here is a single T cell receptor (beta chain). Its target is unknown. The data are from a study of human CD8 memory T cell subsets. Whole-study findings and limits: Minimally overlapping with each other were the repertoires of precursor exhausted and stem-like memory T cells. Estimates that used Chao1 suggested higher diversity in stem-like memory T cells than in precursor exhausted T cells.

UMI-labeled 5' RACE was used, and it produced the TCR beta libraries. Original processing methods: From roughly 3,000 to 20,000 functional CDR3 beta clonotypes were held in each TCR beta library. TCRdb re-called the 5' RACE reads and shows each CDR3 protein once, DNA omitted. These V and J calls originate from TCRdb's pipeline instead of the authors' own analysis. The repertoire shows about 10,000 distinct CDR3 sequences; the top ten hold around a fifth. The study used negative magnetic separation to enrich total CD8+ T cells. The CDR3 consists of 20 residues. Germline values: CDR1 SGHAT, CDR2 FQNNGV.

This sequence originates from a human donor in good health. This chain uses TRBV11-2 with TRBJ2-3; with no DNA, the TCRdb D assignment of TRBD2 cannot be verified. The sample taken for sequencing was CD8+ T cells from PBMCs. The CDR3 reads CASSLESGGLAGEGTDTQYF.